These 17 T cell receptor beta chains originate from one sample sequenced in a study of blood T cell repertoires in COVID-19. Sequencing used immunoSEQ multiplex PCR; TCRdb keeps in-frame clones, though not all of them. The sample includes 150,000 to 200,000 clones, 70% to 90% of them seen just once. Source material: peripheral blood. The receptors here all came from a woman younger than 45 with acute or convalescent COVID-19.

The chain couples TRBV25-1 to TRBJ1-4, with 7 bases fitting TRBD1. This CDR3 is built from 15 residues. Unmatched junction bases numbered 8, after V lost 5 bases and J lost 5 bases. Per the germline V gene, CDR1 is MGHDK and CDR2 is SYGVNS. In DNA form, the CDR3 reads TGTGCCAGCAGTTTCGCAGGGGGGACAAATGAAAAACTGTTTTTT. It translates to CASSFAGGTNEKLFF.

The rearrangement joins TRBV27 to TRBJ2-5; D call uncertain. The length of the CDR3 is 10 residues. CDR1 is MNHEY and CDR2 is SMNVEV in the germline V gene (reference sequence). V was pared by 10 bases and J by 9 bases, with 12 bases between. CDR3 in amino acids: CAIYRVSQYF. The CDR3 DNA follows: TGTGCCATTTACCGGGTGTCCCAGTACTTC.

This rearrangement joins TRBV7-9 to TRBJ1-2; TRBD1 agrees at 11 bases. Germline V gene data show CDR1 as SEHNR and CDR2 as FQNEAQ (reference sequence). There are 15 residues in the CDR3. The V gene end was trimmed by 0 bases and the J gene end by 5 bases; junction bases not matched to a gene: 2. The CDR3 DNA reads TGTGCCAGCAGCTTAGCTGGACAGGGGGCTTATGGCTACACCTTC. This codes for CASSLAGQGAYGYTF.

The chain carries TRBV19 and TRBJ2-7; D may be TRBD1 (6 bases). The CDR3 has 13 amino acids. The germline CDR1 and CDR2 sequences are LNHDA and SQIVND (reference sequence). V shed 3 bases and J shed 6 bases, with 12 bases lying between them. CDR3 in amino acids: CASSINRAREQYF. The CDR3 DNA reads TGTGCCAGTAGTATTAACAGGGCCCGCGAGCAGTACTTC.

This sequence joins TRBV28 and TRBJ2-5; D is possibly TRBD2 (7 bases). V lost 5 bases and J 1 base, leaving 11 bases between the germline ends. The length of the CDR3 is 14 residues. Looked up from germline, CDR1 is MDHEN and CDR2 is SYDVKM. The CDR3 loop reads CASSVGGLQETQYF. DNA of the CDR3: TGTGCCAGCAGTGTCGGGGGGCTCCAAGAGACCCAGTACTTC.

The V call is TRBV18, the J call TRBJ2-3, with D uncertain. The CDR3 sequence is 13 residues long. Germline CDR1 reads KGHSH; CDR2 reads LQKENI. V lost 0 bases to trimming and J lost 2 bases, with 3 bases between them. Written as DNA, the CDR3 is TGTGCCAGCTCACCACCCGTCACAGATACGCAGTATTTT. Protein: CASSPPVTDTQYF.

The chain joins TRBV7-9 to TRBJ2-1; D might be TRBD1 (7 bases). CDR3 length equals 13 residues. The germline CDR1 and CDR2 sequences are SEHNR and FQNEAQ (reference sequence). Trimming cost V 10 bases and J 7 bases, with 17 bases left between them. In DNA form, the CDR3 reads TGTGCCACCAGGGTGACAGGGACTAATGAGCAGTTCTTC. This encodes CATRVTGTNEQFF.

The rearrangement joins TRBV5-1 to TRBJ2-1, with TRBD2 as a possible D gene (5 bases). CDR1 is SGHRS, CDR2 YFSETQ, per germline. Trimming removed 0 bases at V and 2 bases at J, with 6 bases between. The CDR3 spans 14 residues. The CDR3 sequence: CASSLGTPYNEQFF. As DNA, the CDR3 is TGCGCCAGCAGCTTGGGGACTCCCTACAATGAGCAGTTCTTC. Full variable domain (outside the CDR3, taken from reference TRBV5-1 and TRBJ2-1): KAGVTQTPRYLIKTRGQQVTLSCSPISGHRSVSWYQQTPGQGLQFLFEYFSETQRNKGNFPGRFSGRQFSNSRSEMNVSTLELGDSALYLCASSLGTPYNEQFFGPGTRLTVL.

The rearrangement joins TRBV11-3 to TRBJ2-1; TRBD2 matches 8 bases. Germline V gene data show CDR1 as SGHNT and CDR2 as YENEEA. V was clipped by 0 bases and J by 8 bases; unmatched bases: 18. This CDR3 is 19 amino acids long. DNA of the CDR3: TGTGCCAGCAGCTTAGATTTTGTCAGCGGGAGTGCCCGTGGGTATGAGCAGTTCTTC. This translates into CASSLDFVSGSARGYEQFF.

To note about this clone: One end of the junction fails to match germline, which may point to a read error. The rearrangement links TRBV7-7 to TRBJ2-5, with 7 bases identical to TRBD1. The germline gives CDR1 SSHAT, CDR2 FNYEAQ (reference sequence). The CDR3 is made up of 13 amino acids. The CDR3 sequence: CASSLRGRETQYF. The CDR3 DNA sequence: TGTGCTAGCAGCTTGAGGGGGCGGGAGACCCAGTACTTC.

The chain links TRBV5-1 to TRBJ2-5, with D unresolved. The germline gives CDR1 SGHRS, CDR2 YFSETQ. V was clipped by 2 bases and J by 3 bases, with 8 bases between them. The CDR3 consists of 13 residues. In DNA, the CDR3 is TGCGCCAGCAGCTTTGCGGAAGAAGAGACCCAGTACTTC. Amino acids: CASSFAEEETQYF. Complete variable domain (other parts from reference TRBV5-1 and TRBJ2-5): KAGVTQTPRYLIKTRGQQVTLSCSPISGHRSVSWYQQTPGQGLQFLFEYFSETQRNKGNFPGRFSGRQFSNSRSEMNVSTLELGDSALYLCASSFAEEETQYFGPGTRLLVL.

This chain connects TRBV2 to TRBJ2-6; TRBD1 might be the D (7 bases). The germline CDR1 and CDR2 sequences are SNHLY and FYNNEI. There are 16 residues in the CDR3. V lost 8 bases to trimming and J lost 0 bases, with 14 bases between them. The CDR3 here is CASVEGAISGANVLTF. The DNA of the CDR3 is TGTGCCAGCGTGGAGGGGGCTATCTCTGGGGCCAACGTCCTGACTTTC. The whole variable domain, remainder taken from reference TRBV2 and TRBJ2-6, is EPEVTQTPSHQVTQMGQEVILRCVPISNHLYFYWYRQILGQKVEFLVSFYNNEISEKSEIFDDQFSVERPDGSNFTLKIRSTKLEDSAMYFCASVEGAISGANVLTFGAGSRLTVL.

The chain uses TRBV28 and TRBJ1-1; no clear D gene. V shed 8 bases and J shed 2 bases, with 12 bases lying between them. The CDR3 is 13 residues long. The germline gives CDR1 MDHEN, CDR2 SYDVKM. The CDR3 DNA follows: TGTGCCAGCTACAGTTTGGGTAACACTGAAGCTTTCTTT. Translated: CASYSLGNTEAFF.

The chain couples TRBV7-9 to TRBJ1-6; D ambiguous. V was clipped by 2 bases and J by 9 bases, with 11 bases between them. This CDR3 has 14 amino acids. The germline gives CDR1 SEHNR, CDR2 FQNEAQ (reference sequence). CDR3 sequence (DNA): TGTGCCAGCAGCTTAAACCCCCGGGGTTCACCCCTCCACTTT. Translating gives CASSLNPRGSPLHF.

The V and J genes are TRBV2 and TRBJ1-5, with D perhaps TRBD1 (6 bases). CDR1 is SNHLY, CDR2 FYNNEI, per germline. V was pared by 7 bases and J by 7 bases, with 20 bases between. The length of the CDR3 is 15 residues. The CDR3 reads CASTSWTSRGQPQHF. DNA for the CDR3: TGTGCCAGCACATCCTGGACCTCCAGGGGCCAGCCCCAGCATTTT. Combining the CDR3 with reference TRBV2 and TRBJ1-5 gives the whole variable domain EPEVTQTPSHQVTQMGQEVILRCVPISNHLYFYWYRQILGQKVEFLVSFYNNEISEKSEIFDDQFSVERPDGSNFTLKIRSTKLEDSAMYFCASTSWTSRGQPQHFGDGTRLSIL.

The chain combines TRBV6-5 with TRBJ1-2; D unclear. V shed 6 bases and J shed 4 bases, with 9 bases lying between them. CDR3 size: 12 residues. Per the germline V gene, CDR1 is MNHEY and CDR2 is SVGAGI. Here the CDR3 reads CASRGTVYGYTF. In DNA form, the CDR3 reads TGTGCCAGCAGGGGTACAGTCTATGGCTACACCTTC.

The chain is built from TRBV7-9 and TRBJ1-2; D is perhaps TRBD1 (5 bases). Germline-derived CDR1 and CDR2 are SEHNR and FQNEAQ (reference sequence). V was trimmed by 5 bases and J by 3 bases, leaving 10 bases between them. The CDR3 extends over 13 amino acids. As DNA, the CDR3 is TGTGCCAGCAGCCCAACAGGAGACTATGGCTACACCTTC. This sequence encodes CASSPTGDYGYTF.